One T cell receptor beta chain is described in this entry. Unique molecular identifiers were used to barcode this TCRbeta library. A single record per CDR3 protein comes from TCRdb applying MiXCR to the PCR reads. The sample includes about 980,000 distinct CDR3 sequences, about 30% of them seen just once. These data originate in a study of T-cell reconstitution after alpha-beta-depleted transplantation in children. The CDR3 is 16 residues long. V was shortened by 0 bases and J by 0 bases, with 9 bases between the two germline ends. Germline-derived CDR1 and CDR2 are SGHRS and YFSETQ. The clonotype originates from a boy younger than two who had a stem cell transplant for SCID, so the T cells may come from the graft donor. The sequenced sample was PBMCs, mostly from graft donor cells, obtained 360 days after TCRalphabeta/CD19-depleted stem cell transplant. This chain uses TRBV5-1 with TRBJ2-2; D remains unclear. The CDR3 is CASSLEFPANTGELFF. The CDR3 DNA reads TGCGCCAGCAGCTTGGAATTCCCTGCGAACACCGGGGAGCTGTTTTTT.